This T cell receptor (beta chain) originates from a study of shared clonotypes between healthy human individuals. This clone was detected only once. Measured with immunoSEQ multiplex PCR; TCRdb has only the in-frame clones, and not every one. The table has around 2.5 million clones, 90% to 95% seen once. The V and J ends lost 0 bases and 5 bases, in that order; junction bases with no gene match: 5. CDR1 and CDR2 (germline): SGHRS, YFSETQ. The CDR3 runs 15 residues. The TCR comes from a man aged 18 to 29 in good health. Some clones in this sample may be carry-over from other donors' samples. Sequencing used naive CD4+ T cells from PBMCs. Subset given: CD45RA+ positively selected. This rearrangement joins TRBV5-1 to TRBJ2-5; 9 bases are a match to TRBD1. The CDR3 region has the DNA TGCGCCAGCAGCTTGGCCGGGACAGGGAGCGAGACCCAGTACTTC. Encoded protein: CASSLAGTGSETQYF.